This T cell receptor (beta chain) was documented in a study of cytomegalovirus exposure and HLA in healthy donors. Study results and limitations: Reported results showed that the classifier diagnosed cytomegalovirus status with high specificity and sensitivity. In a later analysis, specific HLA alleles were associated with 16,000 or so TCR beta sequences at a 0.05 false discovery rate.

It was with 60 Vbeta and 13 Jbeta primers that the PCR ran. TCRdb's copy holds only in-frame clones and misses some; the assay was immunoSEQ multiplex PCR. The repertoire has 100,000 or so clones, about 75% of them found once; the top ten carry around 5%. This CDR3 is 16 amino acids long. With 0 bases removed from V and 4 bases from J, the gap between germline ends came to 15 bases. Germline-derived CDR1 and CDR2 are MGHRA and YSYEKL. Comments on this clone: Its specificity is unknown.

Input material: PBMCs. The clonotype originates from a woman in her thirties or forties in good health and CMV-seronegative. The V and J genes are TRBV4-1 and TRBJ1-1; unclear D gene. The CDR3 region has the DNA TGCGCCAGCAGCCAAGATGGCGGGTACCAAAGCACTGAAGCTTTCTTT. This codes for CASSQDGGYQSTEAFF.